The 32 T cell receptor beta chains below come from one sample, sequenced in a study of T cells after somatic rescue of genetic block. Some clones are missing from TCRdb's copy, which holds only in-frame ones; the method was immunoSEQ multiplex PCR. Found here are around 50,000 clones, 96% of them singletons; the top ten hold approximately 0.073%. Sequenced: peripheral blood mononuclear cells (PBMCs). Receptors originate from a child less than two years old.

The chain has TRBV25-1 and TRBJ2-3; D possibly corresponds to TRBD1 (6 bases). Germline V gene lookup returns CDR1 MGHDK and CDR2 SYGVNS. Trimming took 5 bases from V and 0 from J, leaving 9 bases between them. This CDR3 has 14 residues. The CDR3 DNA is TGTGCCAGCAGTAGGACAGCTAGCACAGATACGCAGTATTTT. Translating it yields CASSRTASTDTQYF.

This clone was counted once. The rearrangement links TRBV9 to TRBJ2-1; TRBD2 agrees at 13 bases. Per the germline V gene, CDR1 is SGDLS and CDR2 is YYNGEE. The CDR3 sequence is 16 residues long. Unmatched junction bases numbered 0, after V lost 3 bases and J lost 0 bases. This CDR3 reads CASSGTSGSSYNEQFF. The CDR3 coding sequence is TGTGCCAGCAGCGGGACTAGCGGGAGCTCCTACAATGAGCAGTTCTTC.

The rearrangement uses TRBV30 and TRBJ2-2; 10 bases line up with TRBD2. The CDR3 loop spans 17 amino acids. CDR1 and CDR2 from the germline V gene are GTSNPN and SVGIG (reference sequence). The J segment lost 7 bases and the V segment lost 2 bases, leaving 13 bases of the junction unmatched. The CDR3 DNA reads TGTGCCTGGAGTAATTATGGTAGCGGGAGGCGGTACGGGGAGCTGTTTTTT. Translating gives CAWSNYGSGRRYGELFF.

The V gene is TRBV5-1, the J gene TRBJ2-2; D gene unclear. With 5 bases removed from V and 1 base from J, the gap between germline ends came to 9 bases. The CDR3 has 14 residues. Germline lookup yields CDR1 SGHRS and CDR2 YFSETQ. The CDR3 sequence is CASRRTENTGELFF. CDR3 sequence (DNA): TGCGCCAGCAGGCGGACGGAGAACACCGGGGAGCTGTTTTTT.

The rearrangement joins TRBV28 to TRBJ1-2; 7 bases agree with TRBD1. V shed 7 bases, J shed 8 bases, and the junction held 16 bases outside the gene matches. The CDR3 covers 15 residues. Per the germline V gene, CDR1 is MDHEN and CDR2 is SYDVKM. In DNA, the CDR3 is TGTGCCAGCATCACCTCCATAGGGGGCGCAGACGGCTACACCTTC. The encoded protein is CASITSIGGADGYTF.

The V call is TRBV2, the J call TRBJ1-2; 8 nucleotides align to TRBD1. The junction had 6 bases not matched to a gene; V was cut back by 7 bases and J by 8 bases. The CDR3 has 12 residues. The germline gives CDR1 SNHLY, CDR2 FYNNEI. DNA for the CDR3: TGTGCCAGCATAACAGGGGGAAACGGCTACACCTTC. This encodes CASITGGNGYTF.

The chain employs TRBV5-1 and TRBJ2-7, with TRBD2 matching 12 bases. The V gene's germline CDR1 is SGHRS and CDR2 YFSETQ. This CDR3 is built from 15 residues. With 4 bases clipped from V and 5 bases from J, the junction kept 7 bases outside the gene matches. CDR3 in DNA: TGCGCCAGCAGCACACGACTAGCGGGAGTAAACGAGCAGTACTTC. Its protein product is CASSTRLAGVNEQYF.

The rearrangement joins TRBV6-1 to TRBJ2-3; 8 bases match TRBD2. V shed 4 bases and J 5 bases; nucleotides not matched to a gene: 11. CDR3 length: 16 residues. CDR1 MNHNS and CDR2 SASEGT come from the germline V gene. CDR3 DNA: TGTGCCAGCAGTGGGTCTGAGCGGGAGATTGGAGATACGCAGTATTTT. It encodes CASSGSEREIGDTQYF.

This clone showed up just once. The V and J genes are TRBV2 and TRBJ1-4; 9 positions match TRBD1. The germline gives CDR1 SNHLY, CDR2 FYNNEI. The CDR3 totals 14 residues. V lost 6 bases, J lost 5 bases, and 4 bases stayed unmatched. The CDR3 region has the DNA TGTGCCAGCAGGGGGGACAGGGAGAATGAAAAACTGTTTTTT. It translates to CASRGDRENEKLFF.

The chain couples TRBV19 to TRBJ1-1; D remains unclear. Per germline, CDR1 LNHDA and CDR2 SQIVND (reference sequence). The CDR3 contains 13 residues. V lost 7 bases and J lost 0, with 9 bases in between. CDR3 DNA sequence: TGTGCCAGTAAGGGTCCAATGAACACTGAAGCTTTCTTT. Protein product: CASKGPMNTEAFF.

The chain couples TRBV19 to TRBJ2-7, with 10 positions matching TRBD2. This CDR3 has 15 residues. V shed 3 bases, J shed 2 bases, and the junction held 4 bases outside the gene matches. CDR1 LNHDA and CDR2 SQIVND come from the germline V gene (reference sequence). CDR3 bases: TGTGCCAGTAGTATTGAGCGGGAGGGGGCCTACGAGCAGTACTTC. It yields the protein CASSIEREGAYEQYF. Full variable domain (missing parts from reference TRBV19 and TRBJ2-7): DGGITQSPKYLFRKEGQNVTLSCEQNLNHDAMYWYRQDPGQGLRLIYYSQIVNDFQKGDIAEGYSVSREKKESFPLTVTSAQKNPTAFYLCASSIEREGAYEQYFGPGTRLTVT.

About this clone: This CDR3 is also generated by other DNA sequences in the sample. The chain uses TRBV6-6 and TRBJ1-5; D ambiguous. CDR1 is MNHNY, CDR2 SVGAGI, per germline (reference sequence). The CDR3 runs 16 residues. The V end was cut by 2 bases, the J end by 4 bases, with 15 bases between. CDR3 residues: CASSYLREVGNQPQHF. The CDR3 nucleotides are TGTGCCAGCAGTTACCTCCGGGAGGTAGGGAATCAGCCCCAGCATTTT.

This clone was recorded once. The chain carries TRBV5-6 and TRBJ1-5, with D possibly TRBD1 on 5 matching bases. CDR1 SGHDT and CDR2 YYEEEE come from the germline V gene. The CDR3 length is 14 residues. The germline V and J ends were trimmed by 3 bases and 5 bases, with 12 bases remaining between them. The DNA for the CDR3 is TGTGCCAGCAGCTGGGGGGGGTCGGATCAGCCCCAGCATTTT. Its protein product is CASSWGGSDQPQHF.

This chain joins TRBV5-1 and TRBJ2-1; D perhaps matches TRBD2 (6 bases). This CDR3 spans 15 amino acids. V lost 4 bases to trimming and J lost 1 base, with 12 bases between them. Germline V gives CDR1 SGHRS, CDR2 YFSETQ. CDR3 DNA: TGCGCCAGCAGCCACGCCGGGACTTCCTACAATGAGCAGTTCTTC. Amino acids: CASSHAGTSYNEQFF.

The J gene is TRBJ2-7, the V gene TRBV13; TRBD2 matches 13 bases. V lost 3 bases to trimming and J lost 2 bases; unmatched junction nucleotides: 1. CDR1 is PRHDT and CDR2 is FYEKMQ in the germline V gene (reference sequence). The CDR3 is 15 residues long. Written as DNA, the CDR3 is TGTGCCAGCAGCTTCGGGACTAGCGGGACCTACGAGCAGTACTTC. This codes for CASSFGTSGTYEQYF. Using reference TRBV13 and TRBJ2-7 for the parts outside the CDR3, the full variable domain is AAGVIQSPRHLIKEKRETATLKCYPIPRHDTVYWYQQGPGQDPQFLISFYEKMQSDKGSIPDRFSAQQFSDYHSELNMSSLELGDSALYFCASSFGTSGTYEQYFGPGTRLTVT.

The V and J genes are TRBV11-2 and TRBJ2-1; 7 nucleotides match TRBD2. V shed 6 bases and J 3 bases; nucleotides not matched to a gene: 14. The CDR3 covers 17 residues. Germline lookup yields CDR1 SGHAT and CDR2 FQNNGV. The CDR3 spells CASSSTSAFSYYNEQFF. CDR3 sequence (DNA): TGTGCCAGCAGTTCTACTAGCGCCTTCAGTTACTACAATGAGCAGTTCTTC.

This chain links TRBV28 with TRBJ1-3; 8 nucleotides agree with TRBD1. This CDR3 has 17 amino acids. Germline CDR1 and CDR2: MDHEN and SYDVKM. J was trimmed by 0 bases and V by 7 bases; bases with no gene match: 11. Here the CDR3 DNA reads TGTGCCAGCATCCAGCCGGGACAGGCCGCCTCTGGAAACACCATATATTTT. Encoded protein: CASIQPGQAASGNTIYF.

This clone was detected a few times. The chain links TRBV4-1 to TRBJ1-2; D perhaps matches TRBD1 (5 bases). Germline V gene sequence: CDR1 MGHRA, CDR2 YSYEKL. The CDR3 contains 11 residues. Trimming removed 8 bases from V and 8 bases from J, with 12 bases in between. The CDR3 loop is CASSRGTGYTF. CDR3 coding DNA: TGCGCCAGCTCACGAGGGACCGGCTACACCTTC.

The gene calls are TRBV28 and TRBJ2-3; the match to TRBD2 covers 8 bases. Germline CDR1 MDHEN, CDR2 SYDVKM. This CDR3 is 16 amino acids long. V lost 4 bases, J lost 1 base, and 7 bases stayed unmatched. The CDR3 bases are TGTGCCAGCAGTTCAATACTAGCGGCCGGCACAGATACGCAGTATTTT. Its protein product is CASSSILAAGTDTQYF.

As to this clone: This same CDR3 is encoded by further DNA sequences in the sample. The chain couples TRBV6-1 to TRBJ2-7; 10 bases fit TRBD1. Germline CDR1 and CDR2: MNHNS and SASEGT. The CDR3 has 15 residues. J was trimmed by 6 bases and V by 0 bases; bases with no gene match: 5. CDR3 sequence reads: CASSEAGQGVVEQYF. CDR3 nucleotide sequence: TGTGCCAGCAGTGAAGCAGGACAGGGGGTTGTCGAGCAGTACTTC.

The chain has TRBV2 and TRBJ2-1, with D perhaps matching TRBD2 (5 bases). Deletions cut 7 bases from V and 3 bases from J, with 10 bases between. Germline assignment: CDR1 SNHLY and CDR2 FYNNEI. The length of the CDR3 is 13 residues. The chain's CDR3 is CASMKGSYNEQFF. CDR3 nucleotide sequence: TGTGCCAGCATGAAAGGGAGCTACAATGAGCAGTTCTTC.

The gene calls are TRBV9 and TRBJ2-3, with D possibly being TRBD2 (5 bases). The CDR3 has 16 amino acids. Trimming shortened V by 4 bases and J by 2 bases, and 17 bases separated the two germline ends. The germline gives CDR1 SGDLS, CDR2 YYNGEE. The CDR3 DNA reads TGTGCCAGCAGCCCCCTAATAGGACTTACCACAGATACGCAGTATTTT. This sequence encodes CASSPLIGLTTDTQYF.

The chain employs TRBV30 and TRBJ2-7; 9 nucleotides align to TRBD2. CDR3 length equals 14 residues. Per germline, CDR1 GTSNPN and CDR2 SVGIG (reference sequence). With V trimmed by 4 bases and J by 2 bases, 6 bases remained unmatched. The CDR3 loop reads CAWKGKRGAYEQYF. Here the CDR3 DNA reads TGTGCCTGGAAGGGAAAGCGGGGGGCCTACGAGCAGTACTTC.

This chain connects TRBV18 to TRBJ1-4, with D tentatively TRBD1 (6 bases). The V end lost 4 bases, the J end lost 6 bases, and 12 bases lay between the germline ends. The CDR3 covers 14 residues. From germline, CDR1 is KGHSH and CDR2 LQKENI. This CDR3 reads CASSLQQGHEKLFF. The DNA for the CDR3 is TGTGCCAGCTCACTTCAACAGGGACATGAAAAACTGTTTTTT. The full variable domain, in which reference TRBV18 and TRBJ1-4 provide the parts outside the CDR3, is NAGVMQNPRHLVRRRGQEARLRCSPMKGHSHVYWYRQLPEEGLKFMVYLQKENIIDESGMPKERFSAEFPKEGPSILRIQQVVRGDSAAYFCASSLQQGHEKLFFGSGTQLSVL.

This clone was detected once. The chain joins TRBV5-1 to TRBJ2-7, with 9 positions matching TRBD2. Germline trimming cut 4 bases from V and 2 bases from J; bases unmatched to any gene: 10. Germline lookup yields CDR1 SGHRS and CDR2 YFSETQ. This CDR3 spans 16 amino acids. CDR3 in DNA: TGCGCCAGCAGCGTAAGTCGGGCTAGCGGGACCTACGAGCAGTACTTC. This gives the protein CASSVSRASGTYEQYF.

V is TRBV7-9 and J is TRBJ1-3; tentatively, D is TRBD1 (6 bases). The CDR3 covers 13 residues. Trimming pared 3 bases from V and 4 bases from J, leaving 7 bases between. From germline, CDR1 is SEHNR and CDR2 FQNEAQ (reference sequence). CDR3 sequence: CASSFRGGNTIYF. For the CDR3, the DNA is TGTGCCAGCAGCTTCAGGGGAGGAAACACCATATATTTT.

CDR3 loop: CASSWDREHEQYF. The CDR3 nucleotides read TGTGCCAGCAGCTGGGACAGGGAACACGAGCAGTACTTC. J is TRBJ2-7 and V is TRBV7-3; 9 nucleotides match TRBD1. Trimming at V came to 4 bases and at J to 5 bases, leaving 3 bases not matched to a gene. Germline V gene data show CDR1 as SGHTA and CDR2 as FQGTGA. This CDR3 spans 13 amino acids. The variable domain in full, with the rest retrieved from reference TRBV7-3 and TRBJ2-7, is GAGVSQTPSNKVTEKGKYVELRCDPISGHTALYWYRQSLGQGPEFLIYFQGTGAADDSGLPNDRFFAVRPEGSVSTLKIQRTERGDSAVYLCASSWDREHEQYFGPGTRLTVT.

The chain is built from TRBV7-6 and TRBJ2-5; no clear D. The CDR3 sequence is 13 residues long. Germline CDR1 and CDR2: SGHVS and FNYEAQ. V was pared by 3 bases and J by 5 bases, with 10 bases between. The CDR3 spells CASSFSDVETQYF. Here the CDR3 DNA reads TGTGCCAGCAGCTTCTCAGACGTCGAGACCCAGTACTTC.

This rearrangement joins TRBV6-5 to TRBJ2-7, with TRBD1 matching 11 bases. V lost 2 bases to trimming and J lost 6 bases; unmatched junction nucleotides: 0. Germline V gene sequence: CDR1 MNHEY, CDR2 SVGAGI. The CDR3 is 13 residues long. The CDR3 DNA is TGTGCCAGCAGTTACGGGACAGGGGGCGAGCAGTACTTC. It specifies CASSYGTGGEQYF.

This clone appeared once. The J gene is TRBJ2-3, the V gene TRBV5-1; no clear D gene. The CDR3 covers 11 residues. Germline-derived CDR1 and CDR2 are SGHRS and YFSETQ. The germline V and J ends were trimmed by 4 bases and 4 bases, with 4 bases remaining between them. The CDR3 nucleotides are TGCGCCAGCAGCAGGGCAGATACGCAGTATTTT. This encodes CASSRADTQYF.

The CDR3 here is CASSTGQGTDTQYF. CDR3 DNA: TGTGCCAGCAGCACCGGACAGGGCACAGATACGCAGTATTTT. The V gene is TRBV7-9, the J gene TRBJ2-3, with TRBD1 identical over 7 bases. The V gene's germline CDR1 is SEHNR and CDR2 FQNEAQ (reference sequence). The junction had 3 bases not matched to a gene; V was cut back by 5 bases and J by 1 base. CDR3 length: 14 amino acids.

The CDR3 reads CASRGNEQFF. CDR3 DNA: TGCGCCAGCAGGGGGAATGAGCAGTTCTTC. The chain links TRBV10-1 to TRBJ2-1; D is unclear. Germline CDR1 and CDR2: WNHNN and SYGVQD (reference sequence). This CDR3 contains 10 residues. Trimming pared 6 bases from V and 7 bases from J, leaving 4 bases between.